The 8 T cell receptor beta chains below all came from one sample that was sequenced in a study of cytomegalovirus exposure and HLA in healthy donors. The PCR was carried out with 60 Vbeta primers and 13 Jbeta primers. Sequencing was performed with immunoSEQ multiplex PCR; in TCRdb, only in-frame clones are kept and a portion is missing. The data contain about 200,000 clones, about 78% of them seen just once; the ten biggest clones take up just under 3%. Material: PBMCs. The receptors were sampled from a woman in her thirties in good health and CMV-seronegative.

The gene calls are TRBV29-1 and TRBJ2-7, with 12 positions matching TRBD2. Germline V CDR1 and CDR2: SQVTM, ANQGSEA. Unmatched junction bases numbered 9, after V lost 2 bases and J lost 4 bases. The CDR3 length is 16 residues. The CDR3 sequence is CSVEWAASGGAYEQYF. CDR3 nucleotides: TGCAGCGTTGAATGGGCGGCTAGCGGGGGGGCGTACGAGCAGTACTTC.

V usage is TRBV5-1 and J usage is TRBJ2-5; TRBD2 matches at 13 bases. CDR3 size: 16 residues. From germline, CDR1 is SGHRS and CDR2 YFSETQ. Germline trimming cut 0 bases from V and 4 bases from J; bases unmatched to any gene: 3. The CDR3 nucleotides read TGCGCCAGCAGCTTGGCCCGGACTAGCGGGAGAGAGACCCAGTACTTC. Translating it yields CASSLARTSGRETQYF.

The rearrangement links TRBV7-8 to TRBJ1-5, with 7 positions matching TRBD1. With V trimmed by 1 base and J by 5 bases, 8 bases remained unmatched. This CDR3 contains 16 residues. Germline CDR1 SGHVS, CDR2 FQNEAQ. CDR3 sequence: CASSLVQGEIDQPQHF. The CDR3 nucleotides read TGTGCCAGCAGCTTAGTGCAGGGGGAAATTGATCAGCCCCAGCATTTT.

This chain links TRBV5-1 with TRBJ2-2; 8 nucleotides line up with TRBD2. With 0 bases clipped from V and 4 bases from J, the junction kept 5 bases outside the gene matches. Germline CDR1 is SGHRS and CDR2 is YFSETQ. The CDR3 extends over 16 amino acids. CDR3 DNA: TGCGCCAGCAGCTTGGTTATCGGGGGGGGCACCGGGGAGCTGTTTTTT. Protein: CASSLVIGGGTGELFF.

CDR3 in amino acids: CASSPDTNTGELFF. The CDR3 region has the DNA TGTGCCAGTAGTCCAGACACCAACACCGGGGAGCTGTTTTTT. The chain uses TRBV19 and TRBJ2-2; D remains unclear. Germline CDR1 reads LNHDA; CDR2 reads SQIVND (reference sequence). V was clipped by 5 bases and J by 2 bases, with 9 bases between them. The CDR3 runs 14 residues.

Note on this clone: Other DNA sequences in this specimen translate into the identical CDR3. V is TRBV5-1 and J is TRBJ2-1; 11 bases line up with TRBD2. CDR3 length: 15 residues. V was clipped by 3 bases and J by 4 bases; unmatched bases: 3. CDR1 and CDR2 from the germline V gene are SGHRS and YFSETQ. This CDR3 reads CASSSTSGSYNEQFF. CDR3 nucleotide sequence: TGCGCCAGCAGCTCAACTAGCGGGAGTTACAATGAGCAGTTCTTC.

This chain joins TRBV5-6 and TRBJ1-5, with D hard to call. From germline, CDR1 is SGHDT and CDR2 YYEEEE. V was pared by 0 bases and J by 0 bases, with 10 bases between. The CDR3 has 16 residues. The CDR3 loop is CASSLGRGYSNQPQHF. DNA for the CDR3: TGTGCCAGCAGCTTGGGCCGGGGATATAGCAATCAGCCCCAGCATTTT.

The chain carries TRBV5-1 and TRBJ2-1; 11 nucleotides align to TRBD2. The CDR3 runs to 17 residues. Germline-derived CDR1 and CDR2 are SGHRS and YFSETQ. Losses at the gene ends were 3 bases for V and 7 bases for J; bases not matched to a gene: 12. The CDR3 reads CASSWGSGGASANEQFF. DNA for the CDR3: TGCGCCAGCAGCTGGGGTAGCGGGGGGGCGTCAGCAAATGAGCAGTTCTTC.